A single sample is the source of the 9 T cell receptor beta chains below, sequenced in a study of vaccination effects on CD4 cells after COVID-19. Sequencing was preceded by expansion of antigen-specific CD4+ T cells with viral peptide pools in the ViraFEST assay. Cells that had been cultured for roughly 9 days were the source of isolated CD4+ T cells. Each participant was administered two doses of either the BNT162b2 or the mRNA-1273 vaccine. No antigen has been assigned to these receptors. Profiled with immunoSEQ multiplex PCR; TCRdb holds only in-frame clones, not every one. The sample includes over 30,000 clones, around 80% seen only once; the top ten take approximately 1.6%. The starting material was CD4+ T cells from PBMCs cultured with HCoV-NL63 spike peptides, obtained after COVID-19 vaccination. These receptors all stem from a human donor who received a COVID-19 vaccine. Some clones in this sample may be carry-over from other donors' samples.

The chain has TRBV5-1 and TRBJ1-2; 11 nucleotides line up with TRBD1. The CDR3 loop spans 15 amino acids. The V gene end was trimmed by 0 bases and the J gene end by 5 bases; junction bases not matched to a gene: 3. CDR1 is SGHRS and CDR2 is YFSETQ in the germline V gene. For the CDR3, the DNA is TGCGCCAGCAGCTTGGATGGACAGGGGGCATATGGCTACACCTTC. This translates into CASSLDGQGAYGYTF.

This clone was seen a handful of times. This sequence joins TRBV5-6 and TRBJ1-6, with 7 bases fitting TRBD1. The CDR3 has 15 residues. V lost 0 bases to trimming and J lost 10 bases; unmatched junction nucleotides: 7. From germline, CDR1 is SGHDT and CDR2 YYEEEE. CDR3 protein: CASSLEDRAHSPLHF. CDR3 sequence (DNA): TGTGCCAGCAGCTTGGAAGACAGGGCGCACTCACCCCTCCACTTT.

This clone was observed a single time. The chain carries TRBV29-1 and TRBJ2-3; TRBD2 agrees at 7 bases. Germline lookup yields CDR1 SQVTM and CDR2 ANQGSEA. CDR3 length: 16 residues. V gave up 0 bases and J gave up 2 bases; unmatched junction bases: 8. Here the CDR3 DNA reads TGCAGCGTTGAAGAAGGGGAGGGGCGGGTCACAGATACGCAGTATTTT. Its translation: CSVEEGEGRVTDTQYF.

The V call is TRBV6-4, the J call TRBJ2-1, with 14 bases identical to TRBD2. V was clipped by 0 bases and J by 8 bases; unmatched bases: 6. In germline, CDR1 is MRHNA, CDR2 SNTAGT. The CDR3 totals 17 residues. CDR3 loop: CASSDSEWTSGGHEQFF. The CDR3 coding sequence is TGTGCCAGCAGTGACTCCGAATGGACTAGCGGGGGGCATGAGCAGTTCTTC.

The chain joins TRBV12-3 or TRBV12-4 to TRBJ1-3; 7 bases align to TRBD1. The CDR3 runs to 13 residues. V shed 6 bases and J 4 bases; nucleotides not matched to a gene: 3. The CDR3 DNA sequence: TGTGCCAGCAGCAAGGACAGGGGAAACACCATATATTTT. The encoded protein is CASSKDRGNTIYF.

The chain couples TRBV12-3 or TRBV12-4 to TRBJ1-2, with D possibly TRBD1 on 6 matching bases. The CDR3 is made up of 12 amino acids. The V gene lost 3 bases and the J gene lost 8 bases, with 10 bases spanning the gap. CDR3 sequence: CASSFHRVGYTF. The CDR3, as DNA: TGTGCCAGCAGTTTCCACAGGGTGGGCTACACCTTC.

This clone turned up a few times. This rearrangement joins TRBV12-3 or TRBV12-4 to TRBJ1-5; D gene unclear. V lost 1 base to trimming and J lost 10 bases, with 11 bases between them. CDR3 length: 13 residues. The CDR3 reads CASSLVTDTPQHF. DNA of the CDR3: TGTGCCAGCAGTTTAGTAACTGACACCCCCCAGCATTTT.

In its sample, this clone was seen a few times. This sequence joins TRBV2 and TRBJ1-1, with 11 bases lining up with TRBD1. The germline CDR1 and CDR2 sequences are SNHLY and FYNNEI. Trimming cost V 7 bases and J 7 bases; bases outside gene matches: 8. This CDR3 has 14 residues. CDR3 in amino acids: CASKPTGTGGEAFF. The CDR3 bases are TGTGCCAGCAAGCCAACCGGGACAGGGGGTGAAGCTTTCTTT. Full variable domain (missing parts from reference TRBV2 and TRBJ1-1): EPEVTQTPSHQVTQMGQEVILRCVPISNHLYFYWYRQILGQKVEFLVSFYNNEISEKSEIFDDQFSVERPDGSNFTLKIRSTKLEDSAMYFCASKPTGTGGEAFFGQGTRLTVV.

V usage is TRBV30 and J usage is TRBJ1-1, with TRBD1 identical over 8 bases. The V segment lost 0 bases and the J segment 4 bases; nucleotides outside the gene matches: 4. Germline V CDR1 and CDR2: GTSNPN, SVGIG (reference sequence). CDR3 size: 14 residues. The CDR3 is CAWSVQGGSTEAFF. In DNA, the CDR3 is TGTGCCTGGAGTGTACAGGGGGGCAGCACTGAAGCTTTCTTT.